This note documents a single T cell receptor beta chain sequence. The antigen remains undetermined. The CDR3 runs to 16 residues. Trimming took 0 bases from V and 7 from J, leaving 18 bases between them. CDR1 and CDR2 from the germline V gene are SGHDN and FVKESK. Sequencing was at survey level. The data were produced by immunoSEQ multiplex PCR, yet TCRdb's version contains in-frame clones alone and is incomplete. The table has some 30,000 clones, approximately 76% seen once. Controls came from buffy coats of healthy blood donors. These data belong to a study of STAT5B mutations in CD4+ large granular lymphocyte leukemia. Study-wide points: TRBV06-family usage was enriched in top patient clones (8/27) versus controls (2/35). Without HLA matching, higher CD4+ than CD8+ T-LGLL clonality could reflect small sample size.

The TCR sequence derives from a human donor in good health. The V call is TRBV14, the J call TRBJ1-2; a possible D gene is TRBD1 (5 bases). Sequencing was performed on CD4+ T cells from blood buffy coats. CDR3 protein: CASSQDGWPQGGGYTF. The CDR3 DNA reads as TGTGCCAGCAGCCAAGATGGGTGGCCTCAGGGAGGTGGCTACACCTTC.